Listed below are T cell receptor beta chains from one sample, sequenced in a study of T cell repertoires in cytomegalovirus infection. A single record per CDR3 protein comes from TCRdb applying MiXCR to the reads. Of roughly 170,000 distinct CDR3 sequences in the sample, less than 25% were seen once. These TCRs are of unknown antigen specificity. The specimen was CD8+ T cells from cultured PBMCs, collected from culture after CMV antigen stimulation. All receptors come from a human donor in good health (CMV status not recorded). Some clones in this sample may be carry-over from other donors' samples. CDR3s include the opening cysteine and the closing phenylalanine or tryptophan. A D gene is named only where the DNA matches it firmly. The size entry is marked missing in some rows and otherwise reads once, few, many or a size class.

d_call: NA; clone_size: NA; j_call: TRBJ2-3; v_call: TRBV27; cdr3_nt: TGTGCCAGCAGTGCCGCCGGGGCCACAGATACGCAGTATTTT; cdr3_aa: CASSAAGATDTQYF
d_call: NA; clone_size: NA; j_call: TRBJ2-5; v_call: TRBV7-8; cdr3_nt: TGTGCCAGCACAAGGGATTACAGTATGAAAGAGACCCAGTACTTC; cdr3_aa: CASTRDYSMKETQYF
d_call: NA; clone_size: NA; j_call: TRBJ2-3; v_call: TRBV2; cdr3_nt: TGTGCCAGCAGTGAAGTCGTGGTAGCGAGCACAGATACGCAGTATTTT; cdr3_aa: CASSEVVVASTDTQYF
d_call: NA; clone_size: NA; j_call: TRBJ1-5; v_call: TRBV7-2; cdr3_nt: TGTGCCAGCACCCTCAGGGAGGGGGTCGGTCAGCCCCAGCATTTT; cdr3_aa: CASTLREGVGQPQHF
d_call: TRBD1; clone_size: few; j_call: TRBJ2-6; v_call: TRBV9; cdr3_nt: TGTGCCAGCAGCGTAACGGGACAGACCTCTGGGGCCAACGTCCTGACTTTC; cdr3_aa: CASSVTGQTSGANVLTF
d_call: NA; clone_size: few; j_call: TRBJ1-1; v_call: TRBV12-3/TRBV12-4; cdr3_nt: TGTGCCAGCAGTTTATCTAGGAATTCAGGAGGGCTCATAATTTTGAACACTGAAGCTTTCTTT; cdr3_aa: CASSLSRNSGGLIILNTEAFF
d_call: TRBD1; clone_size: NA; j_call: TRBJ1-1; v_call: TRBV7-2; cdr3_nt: TGTGCCAGCAGCCCACAGGGGAGGGTCGGCGCTGAAGCTTTCTTT; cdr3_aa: CASSPQGRVGAEAFF
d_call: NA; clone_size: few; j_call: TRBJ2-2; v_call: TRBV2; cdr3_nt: TGTGCCAGCAGCCCTGGGAACACCGGGGAGCTGTTTTTT; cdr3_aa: CASSPGNTGELFF
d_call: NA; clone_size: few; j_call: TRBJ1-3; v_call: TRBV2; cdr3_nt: TGTGCCAGCGATGGACAGTCAAACACCATATATTTT; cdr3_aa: CASDGQSNTIYF
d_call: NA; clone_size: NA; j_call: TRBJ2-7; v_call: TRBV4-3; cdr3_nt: TGCACCAGCAGCCAAGATACCCCCCAGGGTGGGGTCTACGAGCAGTACTTC; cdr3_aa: CTSSQDTPQGGVYEQYF
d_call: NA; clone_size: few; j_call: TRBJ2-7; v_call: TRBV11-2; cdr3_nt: TGTGCCAGCAGCTTAGTAGCTCATGGGCCCTACGAGCAGTACTTC; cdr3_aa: CASSLVAHGPYEQYF
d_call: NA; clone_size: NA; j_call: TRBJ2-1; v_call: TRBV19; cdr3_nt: TGTGCCAGTAGTACCGACTATCCGGTGGGCAATGAGCAGTTCTTC; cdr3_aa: CASSTDYPVGNEQFF
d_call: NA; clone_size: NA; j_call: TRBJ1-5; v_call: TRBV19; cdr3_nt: TGTGCCAGTAGTGATACAGGGTTCGGACAGCCCCAGCATTTT; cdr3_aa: CASSDTGFGQPQHF
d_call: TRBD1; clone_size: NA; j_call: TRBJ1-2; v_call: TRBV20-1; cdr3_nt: TGCAGTGCTAGTGGGCAGGGGGCCAACTATGGCTACACCTTC; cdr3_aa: CSASGQGANYGYTF
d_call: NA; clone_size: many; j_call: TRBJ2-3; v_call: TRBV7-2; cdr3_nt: TGTGCCAGCAGCTCGAGAACGGGGGGCAGCACAGATACGCAGTATTTT; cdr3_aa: CASSSRTGGSTDTQYF
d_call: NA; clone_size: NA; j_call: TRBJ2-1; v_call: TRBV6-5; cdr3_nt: TGTGCCAGCAGTTACACCGAGGAAAATGAGCAGTTCTTC; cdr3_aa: CASSYTEENEQFF
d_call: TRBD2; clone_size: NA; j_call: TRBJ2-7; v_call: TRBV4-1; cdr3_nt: TGCGCCAGCAGCCTAGCGACTAGCGCTTCCTACGAGCAGTACTTC; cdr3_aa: CASSLATSASYEQYF
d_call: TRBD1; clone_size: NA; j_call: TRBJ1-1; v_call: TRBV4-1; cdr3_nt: TGCGCCAGCGGCGGGACAGGGGGGTCGACATTCACTGAAGCTTTCTTT; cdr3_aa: CASGGTGGSTFTEAFF
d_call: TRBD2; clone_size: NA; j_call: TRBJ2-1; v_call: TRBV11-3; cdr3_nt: TGTGCCAGCAGCTCCTATAGCGGGGGGACTAGCACTGAGCAGTTCTTC; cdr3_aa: CASSSYSGGTSTEQFF
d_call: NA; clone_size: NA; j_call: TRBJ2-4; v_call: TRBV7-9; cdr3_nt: TGTGCCAGCAGCTTAGCGGGCAGCGACGGGAACATTCAGTACTTC; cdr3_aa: CASSLAGSDGNIQYF
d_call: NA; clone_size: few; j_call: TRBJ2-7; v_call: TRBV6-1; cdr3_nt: TGTGCCAGCAGTGAAGATGGGGCATCCCCCTACGAGCAGTACTTC; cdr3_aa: CASSEDGASPYEQYF
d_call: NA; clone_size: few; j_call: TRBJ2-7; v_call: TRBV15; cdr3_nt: TGTGCCACCAGCTTACCCGGATTCTCCTACGAGCAGTACTTC; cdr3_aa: CATSLPGFSYEQYF
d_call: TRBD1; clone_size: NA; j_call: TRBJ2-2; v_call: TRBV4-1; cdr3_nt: TGCGCCAGCAGCGGGACAGGTTTTGACACCGGGGAGCTGTTTTTT; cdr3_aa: CASSGTGFDTGELFF
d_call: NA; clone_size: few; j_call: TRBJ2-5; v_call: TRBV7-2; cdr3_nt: TGTGCCAGCAGCTTAGAGCAGGTTGCTTTCTTGCTGGAGACCCAGTACTTC; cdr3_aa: CASSLEQVAFLLETQYF
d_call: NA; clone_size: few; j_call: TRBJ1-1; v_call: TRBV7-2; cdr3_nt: TGTGCCAGCAGCTTAAGGAAACGGAACACTGAAGCTTTCTTT; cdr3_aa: CASSLRKRNTEAFF
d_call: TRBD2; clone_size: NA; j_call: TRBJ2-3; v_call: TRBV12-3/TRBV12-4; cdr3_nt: TGTGCCAGCAGTTCGGTGACTAGCGGGGGGGCCGTCACAGATACGCAGTATTTT; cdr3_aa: CASSSVTSGGAVTDTQYF